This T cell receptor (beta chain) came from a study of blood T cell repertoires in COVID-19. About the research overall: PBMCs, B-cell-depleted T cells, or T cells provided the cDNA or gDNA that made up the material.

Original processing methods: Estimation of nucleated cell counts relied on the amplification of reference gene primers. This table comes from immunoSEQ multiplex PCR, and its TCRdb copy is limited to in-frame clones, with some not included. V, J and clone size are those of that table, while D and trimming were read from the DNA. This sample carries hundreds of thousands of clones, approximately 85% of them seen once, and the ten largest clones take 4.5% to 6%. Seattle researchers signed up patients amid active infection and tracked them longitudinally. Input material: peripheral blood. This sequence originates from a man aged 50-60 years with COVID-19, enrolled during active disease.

The CDR3 DNA reads TGCGCCAGCAGCCAAGATTGGCCCACAGATACGCAGTATTTT. Translating it yields CASSQDWPTDTQYF. This chain joins TRBV4-1 and TRBJ2-3; no firm D call. This CDR3 is 14 amino acids long. Germline V lookup: CDR1 MGHRA, CDR2 YSYEKL. V was clipped by 0 bases and J by 2 bases, with 6 bases between them.